This entry lists 14 T cell receptor beta chains sequenced from one sample in a study of spatial heterogeneity in lung cancer (dated by TCRdb to the late 2010s). The intended sense of this specimen's time point label: sample taken at primary tumor resection. No antigen has been assigned to these receptors. Receptors were amplified or captured by 5' RACE. The reads were generated on a NextSeq 500. Clones were called with MiXCR by TCRdb after fastp trimmed the public reads at Q25, and only in-frame beta chains were retained. Identical CDR3 proteins give one entry, which carries the most common genes and DNA. The sample yields some 300 distinct CDR3 sequences; around 43% were counted once. Of the sample, roughly 47% is held by the ten largest clones. Paper-wide results and their limitations: The tumor nonsynonymous mutation count correlated with the number of expanded intratumoral alpha and beta TCRs.

The specimen comprised lung tumor tissue, sampled at surgery. Receptors were obtained from a male donor with early-stage non-small cell lung cancer.

The rearrangement joins TRBV14 to TRBJ2-7; D may match TRBD1 or TRBD2 (5 bases each). The CDR3 consists of 13 residues. The germline V gene encodes CDR1 SGHDN and CDR2 FVKESK. V was clipped by 3 bases and J by 10 bases, with 16 bases between them. CDR3 sequence reads: CASSQPEGTSQYF. In nucleotides, the CDR3 is TGTGCCAGCAGCCAGCCCGAGGGGACCTCCCAGTACTTC.

The chain employs TRBV6-6 and TRBJ1-2; tentative D call: TRBD1 (6 bases). CDR3 length equals 14 residues. CDR1 and CDR2 from the germline V gene are MNHNY and SVGAGI (reference sequence). Trimming pared 5 bases from V and 3 bases from J, leaving 13 bases between. The CDR3: CASSNSRGDYGYTF. CDR3 coding DNA: TGTGCCAGCAGTAACAGCAGGGGTGACTATGGCTACACCTTC.

For the CDR3, the DNA is TGTGCCAGCAGTTACAGGGCTAGCGGCCTCAATGAGCAGTTCTTC. Its protein is CASSYRASGLNEQFF. The rearrangement joins TRBV6-2 or TRBV6-3 to TRBJ2-1; 7 bases are shared with TRBD2. Germline lookup yields CDR1 MNHEY and CDR2 SVGEGT. With 2 bases clipped from V and 6 bases from J, the junction kept 7 bases outside the gene matches. CDR3 length equals 15 residues.

The rearrangement joins TRBV4-2 to TRBJ1-1; the D gene is possibly TRBD1 (5 bases). The germline V gene encodes CDR1 LGHNA and CDR2 YNFKEQ. Trimming took off 0 bases at V and 11 bases at J, with 19 bases between the two ends. The CDR3 consists of 15 residues. CDR3 nucleotide sequence: TGTGCCAGCAGCCAAGATTTGAGGGACGAGCAAGGGGCTTTCTTT. This codes for CASSQDLRDEQGAFF.

This clonotype is large in the sample. V is TRBV20-1 and J is TRBJ2-1, with D possibly matching TRBD2 (5 bases). Trimming stripped 0 bases from V and 2 bases from J, with 11 bases between. The CDR3 sequence is 15 residues long. Germline CDR1 DFQATT, CDR2 SNEGSKA (reference sequence). The CDR3 sequence: CSARDPGVTYNEQFF. The DNA for the CDR3 is TGCAGTGCTAGAGATCCCGGGGTCACCTACAATGAGCAGTTCTTC.

This sequence joins TRBV29-1 and TRBJ2-2; possible D gene TRBD1, 6 bases. Trimming left V 6 bases short and J 6 bases short, with 11 bases between. Germline values: CDR1 SQVTM, CDR2 ANQGSEA. There are 12 residues in the CDR3. The CDR3 region has the DNA TGCAGCGTCGACAGGCAGGCCGGGGAGCTGTTTTTT. It translates to CSVDRQAGELFF.

V gene TRBV20-1 combines with J gene TRBJ1-6; no definite D call. The V end was cut by 3 bases, the J end by 5 bases, with 14 bases between. Looked up from germline, CDR1 is DFQATT and CDR2 is SNEGSKA (reference sequence). This CDR3 comprises 15 residues. The CDR3 coding sequence is TGCAGTGCTAGGTCGTCCCGGGCCGATAATTCACCCCTCCACTTT. It codes for CSARSSRADNSPLHF.

The V gene is TRBV12-5, the J gene TRBJ1-1; D is possibly TRBD1 (5 bases). V was shortened by 4 bases and J by 4 bases, with 22 bases between the two germline ends. Germline V gene lookup returns CDR1 LGHNT and CDR2 FRNRAP. CDR3 length: 17 amino acids. The CDR3, as DNA: TGTGCTAGTGGTTCCCCTAACACAGGCCTCAAAGGCACTGAAGCTTTCTTT. Residues: CASGSPNTGLKGTEAFF.

The rearrangement links TRBV24-1 to TRBJ2-1; 11 bases fit TRBD2. The CDR3 totals 20 residues. CDR1 is KGHDR and CDR2 is SFDVKD in the germline V gene. Trimming removed 1 base from V and 0 bases from J; junction bases left unmatched: 10. Written as DNA, the CDR3 is TGTGCCACCAGTGATTTTACCGGGACTAGCGGAATTAGCTCCTACAATGAGCAGTTCTTC. Its translation is CATSDFTGTSGISSYNEQFF.

The J gene is TRBJ2-2, the V gene TRBV7-2; D is unresolved. With 5 bases removed from V and 3 bases from J, the gap between germline ends came to 4 bases. This CDR3 region has 12 residues. Germline V gives CDR1 SGHTA, CDR2 FQGNSA. CDR3: CASSLDTGELFF. The CDR3 DNA is TGTGCCAGCAGCCTCGACACCGGGGAGCTGTTTTTT.

Judged by abundance, this clonotype is hyperexpanded (1% or more). The V and J genes are TRBV20-1 and TRBJ2-7; 8 bases are a match to TRBD1. The length of the CDR3 is 15 residues. Per the germline V gene, CDR1 is DFQATT and CDR2 is SNEGSKA (reference sequence). The V and J ends lost 3 bases and 3 bases, in that order; junction bases with no gene match: 10. The CDR3 here is CSASPMTGEYYEQYF. For the CDR3, the DNA is TGCAGTGCTAGTCCTATGACAGGGGAATACTACGAGCAGTACTTC.

This chain uses TRBV6-1 with TRBJ2-1; 7 bases are shared with TRBD2. Germline V gene data show CDR1 as MNHNS and CDR2 as SASEGT. J was trimmed by 5 bases and V by 3 bases; bases with no gene match: 10. This CDR3 region has 16 residues. The CDR3 DNA reads TGTGCCAGCAGTGAGCAGGCAGGGAGGGGAGACAATGAGCAGTTCTTC. Translated: CASSEQAGRGDNEQFF.

The chain carries TRBV12-3 or TRBV12-4 and TRBJ2-2, with D unclear. V lost 4 bases and J 4 bases, leaving 7 bases between the germline ends. The CDR3 consists of 13 residues. CDR3 sequence reads: CASSSDGTGELFF. In DNA, the CDR3 is TGTGCCAGCAGTTCCGACGGCACCGGGGAGCTGTTTTTT.

Sample share makes this clonotype large (0.1 to 1%). This CDR3 is CASSQARDYGYTF. The CDR3 nucleotides are TGTGCCAGCAGCCAAGCGAGGGACTATGGCTACACCTTC. V gene TRBV4-2 combines with J gene TRBJ1-2; D is undetermined. This CDR3 contains 13 residues. Trimming stripped 1 base from V and 3 bases from J, with 6 bases between. CDR1 and CDR2 (germline): LGHNA, YNFKEQ.